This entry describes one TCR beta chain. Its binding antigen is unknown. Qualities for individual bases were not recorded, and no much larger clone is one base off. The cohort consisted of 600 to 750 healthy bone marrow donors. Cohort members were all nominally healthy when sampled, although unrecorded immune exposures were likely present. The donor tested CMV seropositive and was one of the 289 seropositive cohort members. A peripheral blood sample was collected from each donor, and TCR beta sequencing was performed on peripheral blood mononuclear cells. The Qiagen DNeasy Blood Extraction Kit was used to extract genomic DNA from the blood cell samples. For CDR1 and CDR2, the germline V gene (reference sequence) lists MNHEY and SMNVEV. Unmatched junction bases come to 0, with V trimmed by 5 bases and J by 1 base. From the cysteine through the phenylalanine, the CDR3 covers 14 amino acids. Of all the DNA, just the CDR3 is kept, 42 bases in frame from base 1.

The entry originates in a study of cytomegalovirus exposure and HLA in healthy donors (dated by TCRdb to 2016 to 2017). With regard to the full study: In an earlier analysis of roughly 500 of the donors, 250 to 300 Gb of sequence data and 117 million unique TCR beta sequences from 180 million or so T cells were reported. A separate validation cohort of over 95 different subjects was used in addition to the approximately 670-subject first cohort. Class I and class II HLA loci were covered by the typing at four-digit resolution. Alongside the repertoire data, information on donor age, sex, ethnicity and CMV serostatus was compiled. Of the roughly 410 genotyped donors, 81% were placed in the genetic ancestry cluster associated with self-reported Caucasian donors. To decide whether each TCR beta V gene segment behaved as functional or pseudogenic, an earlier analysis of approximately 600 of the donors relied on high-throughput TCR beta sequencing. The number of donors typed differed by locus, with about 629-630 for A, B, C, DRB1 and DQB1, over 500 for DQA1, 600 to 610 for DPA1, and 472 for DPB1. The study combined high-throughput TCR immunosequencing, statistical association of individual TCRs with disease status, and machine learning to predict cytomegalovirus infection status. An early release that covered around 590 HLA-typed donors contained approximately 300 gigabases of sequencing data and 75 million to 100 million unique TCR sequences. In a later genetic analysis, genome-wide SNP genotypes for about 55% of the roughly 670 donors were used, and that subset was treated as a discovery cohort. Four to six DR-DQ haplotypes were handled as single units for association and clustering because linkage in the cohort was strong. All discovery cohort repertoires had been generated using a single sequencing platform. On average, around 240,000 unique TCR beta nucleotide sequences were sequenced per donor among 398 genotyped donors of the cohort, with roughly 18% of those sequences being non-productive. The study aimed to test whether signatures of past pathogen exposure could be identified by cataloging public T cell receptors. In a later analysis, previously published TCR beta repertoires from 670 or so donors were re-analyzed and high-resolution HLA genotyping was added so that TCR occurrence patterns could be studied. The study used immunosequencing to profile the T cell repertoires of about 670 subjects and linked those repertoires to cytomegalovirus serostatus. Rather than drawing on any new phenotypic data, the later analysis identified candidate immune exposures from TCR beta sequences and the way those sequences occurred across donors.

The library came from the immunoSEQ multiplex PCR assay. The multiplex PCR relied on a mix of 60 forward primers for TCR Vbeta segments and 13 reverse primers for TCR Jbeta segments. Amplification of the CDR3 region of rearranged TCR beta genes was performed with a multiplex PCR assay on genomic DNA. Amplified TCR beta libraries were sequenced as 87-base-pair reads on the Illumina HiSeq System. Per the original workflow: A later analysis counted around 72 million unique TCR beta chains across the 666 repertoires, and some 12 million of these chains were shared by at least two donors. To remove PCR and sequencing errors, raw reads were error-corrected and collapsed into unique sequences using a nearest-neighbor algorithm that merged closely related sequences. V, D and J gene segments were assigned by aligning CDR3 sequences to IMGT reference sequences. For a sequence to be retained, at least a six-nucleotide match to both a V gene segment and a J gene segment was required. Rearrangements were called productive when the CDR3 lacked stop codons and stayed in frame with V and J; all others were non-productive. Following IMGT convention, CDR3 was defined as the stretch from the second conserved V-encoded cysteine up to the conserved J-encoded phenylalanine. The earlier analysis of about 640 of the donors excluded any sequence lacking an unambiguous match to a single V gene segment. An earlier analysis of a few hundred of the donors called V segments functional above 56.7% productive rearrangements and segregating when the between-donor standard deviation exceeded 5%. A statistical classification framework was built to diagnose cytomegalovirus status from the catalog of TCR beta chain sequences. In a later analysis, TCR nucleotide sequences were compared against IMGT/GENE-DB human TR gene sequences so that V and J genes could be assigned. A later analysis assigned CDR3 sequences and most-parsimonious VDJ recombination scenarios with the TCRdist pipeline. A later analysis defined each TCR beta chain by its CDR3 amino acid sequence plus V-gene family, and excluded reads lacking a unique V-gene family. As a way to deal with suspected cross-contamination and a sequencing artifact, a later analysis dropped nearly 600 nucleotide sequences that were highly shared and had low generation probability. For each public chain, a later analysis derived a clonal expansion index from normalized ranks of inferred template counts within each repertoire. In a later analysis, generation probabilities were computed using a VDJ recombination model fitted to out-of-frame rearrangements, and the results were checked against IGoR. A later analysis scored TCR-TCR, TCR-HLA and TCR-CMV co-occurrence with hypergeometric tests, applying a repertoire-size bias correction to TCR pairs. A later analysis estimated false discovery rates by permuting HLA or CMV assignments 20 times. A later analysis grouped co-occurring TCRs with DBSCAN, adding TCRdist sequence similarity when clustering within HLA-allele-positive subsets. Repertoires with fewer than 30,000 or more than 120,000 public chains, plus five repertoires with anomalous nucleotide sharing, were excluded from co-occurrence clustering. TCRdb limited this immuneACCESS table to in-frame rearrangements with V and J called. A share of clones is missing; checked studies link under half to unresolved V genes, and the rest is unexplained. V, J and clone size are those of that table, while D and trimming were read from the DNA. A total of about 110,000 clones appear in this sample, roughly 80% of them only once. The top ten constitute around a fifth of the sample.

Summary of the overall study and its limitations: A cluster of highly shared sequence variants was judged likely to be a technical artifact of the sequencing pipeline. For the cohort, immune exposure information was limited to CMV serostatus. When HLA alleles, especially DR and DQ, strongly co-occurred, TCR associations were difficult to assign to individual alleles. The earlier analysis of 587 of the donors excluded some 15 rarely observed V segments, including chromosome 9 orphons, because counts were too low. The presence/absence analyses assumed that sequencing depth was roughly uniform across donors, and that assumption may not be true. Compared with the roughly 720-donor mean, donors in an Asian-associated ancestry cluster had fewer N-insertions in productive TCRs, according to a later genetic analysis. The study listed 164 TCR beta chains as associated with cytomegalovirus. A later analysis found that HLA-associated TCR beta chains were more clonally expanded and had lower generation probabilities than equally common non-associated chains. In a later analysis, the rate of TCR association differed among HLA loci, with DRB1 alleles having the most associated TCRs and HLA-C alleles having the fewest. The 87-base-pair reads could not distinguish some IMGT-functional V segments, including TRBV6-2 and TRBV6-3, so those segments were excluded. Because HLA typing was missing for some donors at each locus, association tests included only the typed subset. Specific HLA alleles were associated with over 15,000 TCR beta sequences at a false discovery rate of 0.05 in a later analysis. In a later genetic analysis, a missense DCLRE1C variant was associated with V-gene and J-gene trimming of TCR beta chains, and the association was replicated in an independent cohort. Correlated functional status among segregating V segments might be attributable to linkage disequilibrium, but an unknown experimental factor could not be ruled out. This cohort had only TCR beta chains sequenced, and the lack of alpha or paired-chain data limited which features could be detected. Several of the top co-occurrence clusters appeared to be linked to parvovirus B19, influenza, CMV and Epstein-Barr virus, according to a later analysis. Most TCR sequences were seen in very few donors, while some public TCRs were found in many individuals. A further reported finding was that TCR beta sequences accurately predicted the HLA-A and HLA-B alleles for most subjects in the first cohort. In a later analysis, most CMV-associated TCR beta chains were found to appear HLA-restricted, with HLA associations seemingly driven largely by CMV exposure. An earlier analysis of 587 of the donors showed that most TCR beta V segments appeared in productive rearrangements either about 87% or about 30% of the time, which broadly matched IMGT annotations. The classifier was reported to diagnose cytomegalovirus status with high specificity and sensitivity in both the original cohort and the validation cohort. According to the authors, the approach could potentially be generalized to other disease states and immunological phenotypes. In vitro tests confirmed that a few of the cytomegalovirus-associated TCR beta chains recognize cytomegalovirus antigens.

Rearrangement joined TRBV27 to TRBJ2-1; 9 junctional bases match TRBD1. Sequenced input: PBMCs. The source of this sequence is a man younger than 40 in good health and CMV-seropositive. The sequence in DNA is TGTGCCAGCAGTGACAGGGGGTCCTACAATGAGCAGTTCTTC. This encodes CASSDRGSYNEQFF.